The 22 T cell receptor beta chains below come from one sample, sequenced in a study of cytomegalovirus exposure and HLA in healthy donors. In the PCR, 60 Vbeta and 13 Jbeta primers were used. Sequencing used immunoSEQ multiplex PCR; TCRdb keeps in-frame clones, though not all of them. Altogether 150,000 to 200,000 clones are present, 79% being singletons, with the ten largest covering 4.4%. Input material: PBMCs. The receptors come from a woman aged 25-40 years in good health and CMV-seropositive.

V usage is TRBV10-2 and J usage is TRBJ1-5; D is unresolved. Trimming pared 3 bases from V and 0 bases from J, leaving 9 bases between. The germline V gene encodes CDR1 WSHSY and CDR2 SAAADI. The CDR3 loop spans 15 amino acids. This chain's CDR3 is CASSDSVYSNQPQHF. Here the CDR3 DNA reads TGCGCCAGCAGTGATAGTGTGTATAGCAATCAGCCCCAGCATTTT.

The rearrangement uses TRBV27 and TRBJ2-1; D gene uncertain. Germline V lookup: CDR1 MNHEY, CDR2 SMNVEV (reference sequence). Trimming removed 6 bases from V and 4 bases from J, with 4 bases in between. The CDR3 is 11 amino acids. The CDR3 region has the DNA TGTGCCAGCAGACAATACAATGAGCAGTTCTTC. Its protein is CASRQYNEQFF.

The chain combines TRBV10-1 with TRBJ1-2; D may be TRBD1 (6 bases). This CDR3 contains 15 residues. The V end was cut by 8 bases, the J end by 0 bases, with 16 bases between. Germline values: CDR1 WNHNN, CDR2 SYGVQD (reference sequence). The CDR3 protein is CASYPGARANYGYTF. DNA for the CDR3: TGCGCCAGCTACCCAGGGGCCCGAGCTAACTATGGCTACACCTTC.

The CDR3 bases are TGTGCCAGCCGGACAGGGGGTTCAACCGGGGAGCTGTTTTTT. Protein sequence: CASRTGGSTGELFF. This chain uses TRBV6-5 with TRBJ2-2; TRBD1 matches 10 bases. CDR1 and CDR2 (germline): MNHEY, SVGAGI. CDR3 length equals 14 residues. The V gene end was trimmed by 8 bases and the J gene end by 5 bases; junction bases not matched to a gene: 5.

The chain has TRBV19 and TRBJ1-4, with D possibly TRBD1 on 6 matching bases. The CDR3 length is 14 residues. Looked up from germline, CDR1 is LNHDA and CDR2 is SQIVND (reference sequence). V lost 3 bases and J 8 bases, leaving 13 bases between the germline ends. CDR3: CASSIGQGPEKLFF. The CDR3, as DNA: TGTGCCAGTAGTATCGGGCAGGGGCCGGAAAAACTGTTTTTT.

This chain connects TRBV7-9 to TRBJ2-7, with TRBD2 matching 8 bases. CDR1 is SEHNR, CDR2 FQNEAQ, per germline (reference sequence). V lost 3 bases to trimming and J lost 5 bases; unmatched junction nucleotides: 6. This CDR3 region has 14 residues. The CDR3 reads CASSLVAGKDEQYF. The CDR3 DNA sequence: TGTGCCAGCAGCTTGGTAGCGGGAAAGGACGAGCAGTACTTC.

The V gene is TRBV29-1, the J gene TRBJ1-2; 11 bases line up with TRBD1. The CDR3 sequence is 15 residues long. Germline assignment: CDR1 SQVTM and CDR2 ANQGSEA. V was clipped by 5 bases and J by 3 bases; unmatched bases: 8. CDR3 bases: TGCAGCGTTAAAGGACAGGGGGCAGACGACTATGGCTACACCTTC. Translated, it gives CSVKGQGADDYGYTF. Combining the CDR3 with reference TRBV29-1 and TRBJ1-2 gives the whole variable domain SAVISQKPSRDICQRGTSLTIQCQVDSQVTMMFWYRQQPGQSLTLIATANQGSEATYESGFVIDKFPISRPNLTFSTLTVSNMSPEDSSIYLCSVKGQGADDYGYTFGSGTRLTVV.

This chain links TRBV30 with TRBJ2-5, with D unclear. CDR1 is GTSNPN, CDR2 SVGIG, per germline (reference sequence). The CDR3 length is 14 residues. Trimming removed 4 bases at V and 5 bases at J, with 17 bases between. CDR3 sequence (DNA): TGTGCCTGGATCCGGAGCCGTCGTAGGGAGACCCAGTACTTC. Residues: CAWIRSRRRETQYF.

The count of this clone is one. The chain has TRBV29-1 and TRBJ1-1; the D gene is possibly TRBD1 (6 bases). Trimming pared 7 bases from V and 7 bases from J, leaving 22 bases between. This CDR3 has 14 amino acids. Germline V gives CDR1 SQVTM, CDR2 ANQGSEA. The CDR3, as DNA: TGCAGCGCCTTTGTGGTGGTTCAGGGGAGTGAAGCTTTCTTT. Protein product: CSAFVVVQGSEAFF.

The chain joins TRBV7-9 to TRBJ2-2; D may be TRBD2 (5 bases). Germline V lookup: CDR1 SEHNR, CDR2 FQNEAQ (reference sequence). CDR3 size: 16 residues. V was pared by 3 bases and J by 3 bases, with 14 bases between. CDR3: CASSFIYRGYTGELFF. The CDR3 DNA reads as TGTGCCAGCAGCTTTATTTATCGGGGATACACCGGGGAGCTGTTTTTT.

The chain recombines TRBV6-6 with TRBJ2-2, with 7 positions matching TRBD2. There are 16 residues in the CDR3. Germline loops: CDR1 MNHNY, CDR2 SVGAGI (reference sequence). Germline trimming cut 6 bases from V and 0 bases from J; bases unmatched to any gene: 7. CDR3 coding DNA: TGTGCCAGCAGCCTCCGGGACTATACGAACACCGGGGAGCTGTTTTTT. As protein: CASSLRDYTNTGELFF.

The count of this clone is one. V gene TRBV4-3 combines with J gene TRBJ1-4, with TRBD1 matching 7 bases. The CDR3 spans 19 residues. Germline trimming cut 0 bases from V and 1 base from J; bases unmatched to any gene: 11. CDR1 is LGHNA, CDR2 YSLEER, per germline. The CDR3 spells CASSQEPKTGLGTNEKLFF. CDR3 bases: TGCGCCAGCAGCCAAGAACCTAAGACAGGGCTGGGAACTAATGAAAAACTGTTTTTT.

This clone came up a few times. The chain has TRBV19 and TRBJ1-1, with 7 bases lining up with TRBD1. The CDR3 is made up of 16 amino acids. J lost 0 bases, V lost 6 bases, and 10 bases had no gene match. Germline CDR1 reads LNHDA; CDR2 reads SQIVND (reference sequence). The DNA for the CDR3 is TGTGCCAGTAGCTCTGCCGGGACAGCTATGAACACTGAAGCTTTCTTT. This sequence encodes CASSSAGTAMNTEAFF.

This clone turned up a few times. This sequence joins TRBV27 and TRBJ2-3, with 8 bases that match TRBD2. Germline V gene sequence: CDR1 MNHEY, CDR2 SMNVEV (reference sequence). The CDR3 runs to 15 residues. V gave up 5 bases and J gave up 6 bases; unmatched junction bases: 10. The CDR3 protein is CASSPFPGLEDTQYF. Written as DNA, the CDR3 is TGTGCCAGCAGTCCATTCCCGGGACTAGAGGATACGCAGTATTTT.

The chain couples TRBV4-1 to TRBJ2-7; 7 bases line up with TRBD1. The CDR3 has 14 residues. Germline CDR1 and CDR2: MGHRA and YSYEKL. Germline trimming cut 5 bases from V and 3 bases from J; bases unmatched to any gene: 7. CDR3 amino acids: CASSTPGQYYEQYF. In DNA, the CDR3 is TGCGCCAGCAGCACCCCGGGACAGTACTACGAGCAGTACTTC.

J is TRBJ1-1 and V is TRBV19; D is unresolved. Trimming pared 6 bases from V and 1 base from J, leaving 12 bases between. This CDR3 has 14 amino acids. Germline loops: CDR1 LNHDA, CDR2 SQIVND (reference sequence). The DNA of the CDR3 is TGTGCCAGTAGCTCCGACACGGCGAACACTGAAGCTTTCTTT. Protein sequence: CASSSDTANTEAFF.

The chain recombines TRBV9 with TRBJ1-1; TRBD1 aligns across 10 bases. The germline CDR1 and CDR2 sequences are SGDLS and YYNGEE. This CDR3 contains 15 residues. V dropped 4 bases and J dropped 4; count of bases not matched to a gene: 7. CDR3 protein: CASSPGTGVSTEAFF. The CDR3 DNA is TGTGCCAGCAGCCCCGGGACAGGGGTAAGCACTGAAGCTTTCTTT.

This chain uses TRBV6-1 with TRBJ1-2; 7 nucleotides line up with TRBD1. Germline trimming cut 7 bases from V and 3 bases from J; bases unmatched to any gene: 8. Germline CDR1 reads MNHNS; CDR2 reads SASEGT. The CDR3 is 14 amino acids. The CDR3 is CASTAGTAHYGYTF. The DNA of the CDR3 is TGTGCCAGCACTGCCGGGACAGCCCACTATGGCTACACCTTC.

This chain uses TRBV18 with TRBJ1-3, with D unresolved. Between the trimmed V and J ends, which lost 3 bases and 3 bases, there was a span of 12 bases. The germline V gene has CDR1 KGHSH and CDR2 LQKENI. The CDR3 contains 15 residues. The CDR3: CASSPSSGDGNTIYF. The CDR3 DNA sequence: TGTGCCAGCTCACCGTCTTCCGGAGATGGAAACACCATATATTTT.

The rearrangement joins TRBV6-5 to TRBJ2-1, with D maybe TRBD2 (6 bases). V was pared by 8 bases and J by 4 bases, with 18 bases between. The CDR3 covers 15 residues. CDR1 and CDR2 (germline): MNHEY, SVGAGI. As DNA, the CDR3 is TGTGCCAGCCGTACCACGGGAGAGGGATACAATGAGCAGTTCTTC. Protein sequence: CASRTTGEGYNEQFF.

The J gene is TRBJ1-6, the V gene TRBV2; 8 nucleotides align to TRBD1. CDR1 and CDR2 (germline): SNHLY, FYNNEI. This CDR3 comprises 13 residues. J was trimmed by 8 bases and V by 4 bases; bases with no gene match: 1. CDR3 in amino acids: CASSVDRDSPLHF. DNA for the CDR3: TGTGCCAGCAGTGTGGACAGGGATTCACCCCTCCACTTT.

J is TRBJ2-7 and V is TRBV27; TRBD2 matches at 8 bases. Per germline, CDR1 MNHEY and CDR2 SMNVEV (reference sequence). V lost 3 bases to trimming and J lost 2 bases; unmatched junction nucleotides: 15. This CDR3 has 18 residues. The CDR3 region has the DNA TGTGCCAGCAGTTTGGTCGGGGGAGGGCGGGGGGTTCCCTACGAGCAGTACTTC. Translation gives CASSLVGGGRGVPYEQYF.